This TCR beta chain comes out of a study of T cell changes during pregnancy in multiple sclerosis. Clones were read by immunoSEQ multiplex PCR, and TCRdb kept only the in-frame ones, dropping some. The sample records 40,000 or so clones, about 92% being singletons. This CDR3 contains 12 residues. Trimming cost V 4 bases and J 4 bases, with 9 bases left between them. CDR1 and CDR2 (germline): SGHNT, YYREEE (reference sequence). The chain employs TRBV5-4 and TRBJ2-7; the D is unclear. The TCR was taken from a female donor with multiple sclerosis, enrolled in a pregnancy study. Sequences were derived from CD8+ T cells from peripheral blood mononuclear cells, sampled in the third trimester of pregnancy. The CDR3 here is CASSRGAYEQYF. CDR3 coding DNA: TGTGCCAGCAGCCGAGGAGCTTACGAGCAGTACTTC.